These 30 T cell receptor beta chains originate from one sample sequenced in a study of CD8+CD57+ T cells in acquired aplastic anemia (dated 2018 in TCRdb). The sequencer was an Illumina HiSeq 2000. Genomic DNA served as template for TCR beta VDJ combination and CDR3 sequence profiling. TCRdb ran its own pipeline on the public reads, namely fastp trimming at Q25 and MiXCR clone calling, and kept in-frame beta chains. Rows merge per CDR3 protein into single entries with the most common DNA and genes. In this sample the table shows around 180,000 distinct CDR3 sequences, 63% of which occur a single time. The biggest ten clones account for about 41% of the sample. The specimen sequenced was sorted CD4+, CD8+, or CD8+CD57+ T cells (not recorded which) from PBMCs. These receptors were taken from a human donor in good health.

CDR3 amino acids: CSARDPRYGYTF. The CDR3 coding sequence is TGCAGTGCTAGAGATCCTAGATATGGCTACACCTTC. This sequence joins TRBV20-1 and TRBJ1-2; D uncertain. V was trimmed by 0 bases and J by 5 bases, leaving 7 bases between them. The CDR3 loop spans 12 amino acids. Germline CDR1 reads DFQATT; CDR2 reads SNEGSKA (reference sequence).

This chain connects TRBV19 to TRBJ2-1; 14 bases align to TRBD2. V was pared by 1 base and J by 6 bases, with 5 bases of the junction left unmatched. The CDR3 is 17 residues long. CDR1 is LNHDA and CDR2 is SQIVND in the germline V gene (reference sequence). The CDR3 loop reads CASSIGAGLAGGNEQFF. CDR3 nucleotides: TGTGCCAGTAGTATAGGGGCCGGACTAGCGGGAGGCAATGAGCAGTTCTTC. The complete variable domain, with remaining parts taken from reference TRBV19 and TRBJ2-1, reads DGGITQSPKYLFRKEGQNVTLSCEQNLNHDAMYWYRQDPGQGLRLIYYSQIVNDFQKGDIAEGYSVSREKKESFPLTVTSAQKNPTAFYLCASSIGAGLAGGNEQFFGPGTRLTVL.

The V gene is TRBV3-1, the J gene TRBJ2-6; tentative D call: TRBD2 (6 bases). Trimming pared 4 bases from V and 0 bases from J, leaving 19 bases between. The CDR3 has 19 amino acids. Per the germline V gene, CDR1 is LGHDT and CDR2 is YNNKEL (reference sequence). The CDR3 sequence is CASSLLRDIGSSGANVLTF. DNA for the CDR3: TGTGCCAGCAGCCTCTTGCGGGATATAGGAAGCTCTGGGGCCAACGTCCTGACTTTC.

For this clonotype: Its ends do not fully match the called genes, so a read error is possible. DNA of the CDR3: TGTGCCAGCAGTGAAGGTCGGACTCGGTACCGAGAGACCCAGTGCTTC. As protein: CASSEGRTRYRETQCF. V is TRBV25-1 and J is TRBJ2-5, with a tentative D call TRBD2 (5 bases). The CDR3 loop spans 16 amino acids. The germline CDR1 and CDR2 sequences are MGHDK and SYGVNS.

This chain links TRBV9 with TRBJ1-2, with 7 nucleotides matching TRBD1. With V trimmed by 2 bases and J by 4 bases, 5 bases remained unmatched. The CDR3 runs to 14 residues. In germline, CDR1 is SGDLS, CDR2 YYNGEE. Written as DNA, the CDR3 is TGTGCCAGCAGCGTGCGGGACAGTACCTATGGCTACACCTTC. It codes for CASSVRDSTYGYTF.

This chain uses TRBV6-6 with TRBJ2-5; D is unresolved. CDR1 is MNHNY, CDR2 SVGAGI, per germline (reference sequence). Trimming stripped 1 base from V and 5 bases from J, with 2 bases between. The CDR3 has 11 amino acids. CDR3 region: CASSYCETQYF. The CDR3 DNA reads TGTGCCAGCAGTTACTGCGAGACCCAGTACTTC.

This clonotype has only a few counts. CDR3 residues: CSAKTGVYEQYF. The DNA of the CDR3 is TGCAGTGCTAAGACAGGGGTCTACGAGCAGTACTTC. The chain carries TRBV20-1 and TRBJ2-7; 8 bases fit TRBD1. The CDR3 totals 12 residues. After removal of 4 bases from V and 3 bases from J, the junction contained 2 bases not matched to a gene. The germline CDR1 and CDR2 sequences are DFQATT and SNEGSKA (reference sequence).

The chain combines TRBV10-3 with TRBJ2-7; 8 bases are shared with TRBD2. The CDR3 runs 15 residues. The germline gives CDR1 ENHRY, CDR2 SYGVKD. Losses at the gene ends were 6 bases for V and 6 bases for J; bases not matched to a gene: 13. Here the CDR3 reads CAIRKTSAASSEQYF. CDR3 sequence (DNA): TGTGCCATCAGAAAGACTAGCGCGGCCTCTTCCGAGCAGTACTTC.

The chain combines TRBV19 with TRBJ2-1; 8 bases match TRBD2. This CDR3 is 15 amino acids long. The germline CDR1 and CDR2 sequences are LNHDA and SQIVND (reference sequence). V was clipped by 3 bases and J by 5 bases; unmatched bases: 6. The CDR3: CASSIGAGGNNEQFF. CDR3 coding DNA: TGTGCCAGTAGTATTGGGGCGGGAGGTAACAATGAGCAGTTCTTC. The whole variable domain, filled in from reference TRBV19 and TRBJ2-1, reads DGGITQSPKYLFRKEGQNVTLSCEQNLNHDAMYWYRQDPGQGLRLIYYSQIVNDFQKGDIAEGYSVSREKKESFPLTVTSAQKNPTAFYLCASSIGAGGNNEQFFGPGTRLTVL.

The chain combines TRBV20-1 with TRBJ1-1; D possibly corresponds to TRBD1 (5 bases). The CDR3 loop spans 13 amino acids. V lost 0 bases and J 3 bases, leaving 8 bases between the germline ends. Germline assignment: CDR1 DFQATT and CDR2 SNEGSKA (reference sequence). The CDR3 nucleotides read TGCAGTGCTAGAGATGGGGGGGACACTGAAGCTTTCTTT. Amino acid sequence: CSARDGGDTEAFF.

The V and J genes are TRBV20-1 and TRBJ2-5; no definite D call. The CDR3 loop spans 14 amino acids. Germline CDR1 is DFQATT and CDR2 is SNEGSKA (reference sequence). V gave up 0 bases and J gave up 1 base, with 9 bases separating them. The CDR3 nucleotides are TGCAGTGCTAGAGAAGGGAAGGCCCAAGAGACCCAGTACTTC. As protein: CSAREGKAQETQYF.

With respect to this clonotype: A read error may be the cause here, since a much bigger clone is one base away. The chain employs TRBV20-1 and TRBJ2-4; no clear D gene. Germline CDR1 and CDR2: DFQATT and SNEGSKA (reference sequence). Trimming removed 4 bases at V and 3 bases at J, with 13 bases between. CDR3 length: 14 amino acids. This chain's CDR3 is CSAILAARKNIQYF. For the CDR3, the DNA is TGCAGTGCTATCTTGGCAGCCCGCAAAAACATTCAGTACTTC.

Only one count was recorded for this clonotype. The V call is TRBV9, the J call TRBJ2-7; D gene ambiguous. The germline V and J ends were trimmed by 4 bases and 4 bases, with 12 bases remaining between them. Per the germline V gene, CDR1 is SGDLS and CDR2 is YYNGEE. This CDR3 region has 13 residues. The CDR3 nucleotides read TGTGCCAGCAGCACGACACCTGATTACGAGCAGTACTTC. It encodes CASSTTPDYEQYF. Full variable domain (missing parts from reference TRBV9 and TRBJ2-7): DSGVTQTPKHLITATGQRVTLRCSPRSGDLSVYWYQQSLDQGLQFLIQYYNGEERAKGNILERFSAQQFPDLHSELNLSSLELGDSALYFCASSTTPDYEQYFGPGTRLTVT.

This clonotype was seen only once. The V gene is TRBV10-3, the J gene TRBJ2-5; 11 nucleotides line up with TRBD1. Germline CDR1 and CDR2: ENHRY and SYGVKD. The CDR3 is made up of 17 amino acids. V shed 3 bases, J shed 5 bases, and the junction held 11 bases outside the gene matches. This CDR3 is CAISDPEGTGGVETQYF. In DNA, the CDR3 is TGTGCCATCAGTGACCCCGAAGGGACAGGGGGAGTGGAGACCCAGTACTTC.

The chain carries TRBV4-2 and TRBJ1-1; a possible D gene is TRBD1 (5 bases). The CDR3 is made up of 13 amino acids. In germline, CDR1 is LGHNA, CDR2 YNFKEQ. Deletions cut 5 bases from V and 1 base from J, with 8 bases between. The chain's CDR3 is CASSSTENTEAFF. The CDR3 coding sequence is TGTGCCAGCAGCTCGACAGAGAACACTGAAGCTTTCTTT.

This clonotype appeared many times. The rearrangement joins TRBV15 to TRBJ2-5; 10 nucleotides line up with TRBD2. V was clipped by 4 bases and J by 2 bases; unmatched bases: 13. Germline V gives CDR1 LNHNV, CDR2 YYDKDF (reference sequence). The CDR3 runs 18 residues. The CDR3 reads CATSTARRGTSVQETQYF. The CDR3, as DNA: TGTGCCACCAGCACCGCCCGCCGGGGGACTAGCGTTCAAGAGACCCAGTACTTC. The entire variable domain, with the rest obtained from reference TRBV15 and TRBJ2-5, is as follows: DAMVIQNPRYQVTQFGKPVTLSCSQTLNHNVMYWYQQKSSQAPKLLFHYYDKDFNNEADTPDNFQSRRPNTSFCFLDIRSPGLGDTAMYLCATSTARRGTSVQETQYFGPGTRLLVL.

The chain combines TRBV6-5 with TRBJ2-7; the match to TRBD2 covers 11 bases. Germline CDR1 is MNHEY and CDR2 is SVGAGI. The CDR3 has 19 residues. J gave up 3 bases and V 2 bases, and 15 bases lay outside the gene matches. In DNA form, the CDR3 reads TGTGCCAGCAGTTACGCGGGACAGGAACTAGCGGGAGCCCACTACGAGCAGTACTTC. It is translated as CASSYAGQELAGAHYEQYF.

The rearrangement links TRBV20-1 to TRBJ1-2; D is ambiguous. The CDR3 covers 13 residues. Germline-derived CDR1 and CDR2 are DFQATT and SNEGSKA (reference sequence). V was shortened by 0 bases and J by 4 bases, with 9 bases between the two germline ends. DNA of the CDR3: TGCAGTGCTAGAGAGGGGAGAGGCTATGGCTACACCTTC. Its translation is CSAREGRGYGYTF.

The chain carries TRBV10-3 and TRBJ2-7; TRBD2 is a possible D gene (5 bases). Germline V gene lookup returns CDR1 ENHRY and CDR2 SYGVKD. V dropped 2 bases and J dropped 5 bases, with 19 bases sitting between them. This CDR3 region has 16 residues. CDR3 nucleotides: TGTGCCATCAGTGAGCCCCTAATCGAGGGTCAGGACGAGCAGTACTTC. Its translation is CAISEPLIEGQDEQYF.

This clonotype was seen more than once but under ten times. The CDR3 region has the DNA TGTGCCAGCAGCTTGTTCGAGACCCAGTACTTC. Its translation is CASSLFETQYF. The rearrangement uses TRBV5-4 and TRBJ2-5; D call uncertain. Germline CDR1 and CDR2: SGHNT and YYREEE (reference sequence). This CDR3 is 11 amino acids long. V lost 1 base and J 5 bases, leaving 3 bases between the germline ends.

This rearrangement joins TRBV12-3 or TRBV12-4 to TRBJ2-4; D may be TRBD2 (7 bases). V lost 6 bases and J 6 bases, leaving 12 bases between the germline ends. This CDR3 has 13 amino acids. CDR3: CASSRGGGNIQYF. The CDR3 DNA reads TGTGCCAGCAGCAGGGGCGGGGGAAACATTCAGTACTTC.

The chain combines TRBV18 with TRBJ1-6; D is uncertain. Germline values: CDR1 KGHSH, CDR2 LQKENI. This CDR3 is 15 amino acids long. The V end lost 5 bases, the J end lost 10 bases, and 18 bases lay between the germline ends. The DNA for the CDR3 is TGTGCCAGCTCAGAGACGGGATCTCAGAACTCACCCCTCCACTTT. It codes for CASSETGSQNSPLHF. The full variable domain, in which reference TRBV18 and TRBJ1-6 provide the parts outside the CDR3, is NAGVMQNPRHLVRRRGQEARLRCSPMKGHSHVYWYRQLPEEGLKFMVYLQKENIIDESGMPKERFSAEFPKEGPSILRIQQVVRGDSAAYFCASSETGSQNSPLHFGNGTRLTVT.

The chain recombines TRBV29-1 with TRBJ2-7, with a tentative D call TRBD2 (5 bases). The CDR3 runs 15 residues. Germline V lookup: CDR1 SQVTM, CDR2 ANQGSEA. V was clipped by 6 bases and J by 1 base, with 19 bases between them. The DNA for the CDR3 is TGCAGCGTGCTCACGGTTGGGGAGCAATCCTACGAGCAGTACTTC. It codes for CSVLTVGEQSYEQYF.

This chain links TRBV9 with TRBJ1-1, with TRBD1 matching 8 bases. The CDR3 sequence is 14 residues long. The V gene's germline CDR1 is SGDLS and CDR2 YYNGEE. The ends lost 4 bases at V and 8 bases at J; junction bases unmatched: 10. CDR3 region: CASSQTGAKKEAFF. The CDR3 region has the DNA TGTGCCAGCAGCCAGACAGGGGCTAAGAAGGAAGCTTTCTTT.

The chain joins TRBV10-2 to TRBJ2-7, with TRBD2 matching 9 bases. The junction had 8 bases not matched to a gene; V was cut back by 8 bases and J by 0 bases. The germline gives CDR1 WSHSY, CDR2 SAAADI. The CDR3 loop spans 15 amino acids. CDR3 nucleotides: TGCGCCAGCTTAGTTCCTAGCGGGAACTCCTACGAGCAGTACTTC. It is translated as CASLVPSGNSYEQYF.

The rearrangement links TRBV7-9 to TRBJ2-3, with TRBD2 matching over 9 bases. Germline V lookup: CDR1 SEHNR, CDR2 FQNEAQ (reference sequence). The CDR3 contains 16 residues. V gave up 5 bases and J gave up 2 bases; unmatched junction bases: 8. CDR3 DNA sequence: TGTGCCAGCAGCCCCGTAGCGGGGGAGTTCACAGATACGCAGTATTTT. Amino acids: CASSPVAGEFTDTQYF.

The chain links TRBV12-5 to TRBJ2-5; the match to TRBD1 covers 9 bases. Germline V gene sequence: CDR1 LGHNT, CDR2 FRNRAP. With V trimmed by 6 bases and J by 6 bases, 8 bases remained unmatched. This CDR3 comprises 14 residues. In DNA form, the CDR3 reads TGTGCTAGTGGACATGGGACAGGGCGAAAGACCCAGTACTTC. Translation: CASGHGTGRKTQYF.

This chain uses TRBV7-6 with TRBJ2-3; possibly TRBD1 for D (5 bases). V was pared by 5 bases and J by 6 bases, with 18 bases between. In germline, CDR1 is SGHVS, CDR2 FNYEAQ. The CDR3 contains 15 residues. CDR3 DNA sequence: TGTGCCAGCAGCCCCCCAGGGCTACTCAGGGATACGCAGTATTTT. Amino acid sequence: CASSPPGLLRDTQYF.

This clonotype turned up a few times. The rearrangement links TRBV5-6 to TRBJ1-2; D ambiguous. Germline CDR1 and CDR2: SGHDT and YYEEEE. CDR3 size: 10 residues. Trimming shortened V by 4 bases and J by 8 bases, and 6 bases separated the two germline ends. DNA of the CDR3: TGTGCCAGCAGCAAGCTGGGCTACACCTTC. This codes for CASSKLGYTF.

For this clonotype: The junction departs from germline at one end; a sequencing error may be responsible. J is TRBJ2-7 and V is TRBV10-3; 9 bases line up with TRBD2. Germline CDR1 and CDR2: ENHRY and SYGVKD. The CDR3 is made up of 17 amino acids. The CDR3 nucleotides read TGTGCCAGCAGTGAAGCCTACGGACTAGCGTTCCCCTACGAGCAGTACTTC. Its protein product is CASSEAYGLAFPYEQYF.